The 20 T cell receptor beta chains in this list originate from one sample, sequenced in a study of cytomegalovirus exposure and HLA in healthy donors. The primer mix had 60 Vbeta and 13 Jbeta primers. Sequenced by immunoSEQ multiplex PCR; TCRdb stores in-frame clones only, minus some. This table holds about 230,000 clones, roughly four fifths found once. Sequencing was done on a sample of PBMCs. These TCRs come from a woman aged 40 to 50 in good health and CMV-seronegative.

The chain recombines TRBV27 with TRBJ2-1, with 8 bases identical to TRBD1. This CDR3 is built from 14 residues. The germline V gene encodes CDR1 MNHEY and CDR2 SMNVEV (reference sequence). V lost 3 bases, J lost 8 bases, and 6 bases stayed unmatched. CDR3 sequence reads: CASSFWDRLHEQFF. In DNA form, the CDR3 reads TGTGCCAGCAGTTTTTGGGACAGGCTCCATGAGCAGTTCTTC.

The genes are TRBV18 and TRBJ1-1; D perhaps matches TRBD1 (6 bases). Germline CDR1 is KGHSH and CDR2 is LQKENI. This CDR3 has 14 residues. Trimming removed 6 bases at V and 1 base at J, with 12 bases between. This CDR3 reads CASSPSRGNTEAFF. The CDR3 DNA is TGTGCCAGCTCCCCCAGCAGGGGGAACACTGAAGCTTTCTTT.

The CDR3 is CAWSSTRQGADGYTF. In nucleotides, the CDR3 is TGTGCCTGGAGTTCGACGAGACAGGGGGCGGATGGCTACACCTTC. This chain uses TRBV30 with TRBJ1-2; 10 bases agree with TRBD1. This CDR3 has 15 amino acids. Germline CDR1 reads GTSNPN; CDR2 reads SVGIG (reference sequence). The junction had 9 bases not matched to a gene; V was cut back by 2 bases and J by 6 bases.

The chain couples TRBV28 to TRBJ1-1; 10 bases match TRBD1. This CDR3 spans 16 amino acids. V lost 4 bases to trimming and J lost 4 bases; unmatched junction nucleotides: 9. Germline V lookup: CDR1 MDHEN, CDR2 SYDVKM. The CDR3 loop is CASSSVSGQGITEAFF. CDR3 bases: TGTGCCAGCAGTTCTGTATCGGGACAGGGGATCACTGAAGCTTTCTTT.

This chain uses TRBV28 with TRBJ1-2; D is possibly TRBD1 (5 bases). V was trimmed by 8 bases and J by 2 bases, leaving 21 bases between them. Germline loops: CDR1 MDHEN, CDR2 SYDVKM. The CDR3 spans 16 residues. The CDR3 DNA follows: TGTGCCAGCGTTCCGCCCGACGGAGGGGAAAACTATGGCTACACCTTC. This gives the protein CASVPPDGGENYGYTF.

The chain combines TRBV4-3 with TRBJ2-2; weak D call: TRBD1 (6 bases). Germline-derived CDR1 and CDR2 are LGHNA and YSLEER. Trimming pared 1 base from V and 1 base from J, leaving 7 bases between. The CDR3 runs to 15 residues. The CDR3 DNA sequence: TGCGCCAGCAGCCAAGTCAGGGGGAACACCGGGGAGCTGTTTTTT. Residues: CASSQVRGNTGELFF.

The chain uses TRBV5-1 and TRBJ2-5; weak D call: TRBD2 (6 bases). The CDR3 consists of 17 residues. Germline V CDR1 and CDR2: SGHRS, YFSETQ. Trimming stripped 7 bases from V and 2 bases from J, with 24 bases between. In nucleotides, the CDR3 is TGCGCCAGCCGGCGGGGACCCACCGGACCCCAACAAGAGACCCAGTACTTC. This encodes CASRRGPTGPQQETQYF.

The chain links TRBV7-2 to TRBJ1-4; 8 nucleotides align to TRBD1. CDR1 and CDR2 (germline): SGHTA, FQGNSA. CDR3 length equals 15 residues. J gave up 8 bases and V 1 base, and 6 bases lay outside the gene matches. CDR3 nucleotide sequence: TGTGCCAGCAGCTTAGAGACAGGGGTCGGAGAAAAACTGTTTTTT. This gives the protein CASSLETGVGEKLFF.

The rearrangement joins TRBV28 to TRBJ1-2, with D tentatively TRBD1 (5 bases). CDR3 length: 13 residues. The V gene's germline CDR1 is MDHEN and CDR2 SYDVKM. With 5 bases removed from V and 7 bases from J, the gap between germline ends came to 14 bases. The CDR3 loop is CASSPPRGFGYTF. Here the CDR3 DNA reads TGTGCCAGCAGTCCTCCTCGGGGGTTTGGCTACACCTTC.

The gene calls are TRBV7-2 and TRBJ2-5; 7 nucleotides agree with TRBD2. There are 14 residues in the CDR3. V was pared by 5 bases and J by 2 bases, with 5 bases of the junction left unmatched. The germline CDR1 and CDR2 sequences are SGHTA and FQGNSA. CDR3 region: CASSAGGRQETQYF. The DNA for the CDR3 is TGTGCCAGCAGCGCCGGGGGGAGGCAAGAGACCCAGTACTTC. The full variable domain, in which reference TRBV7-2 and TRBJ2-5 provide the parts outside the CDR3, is GAGVSQSPSNKVTEKGKDVELRCDPISGHTALYWYRQSLGQGLEFLIYFQGNSAPDKSGLPSDRFSAERTGGSVSTLTIQRTQQEDSAVYLCASSAGGRQETQYFGPGTRLLVL.

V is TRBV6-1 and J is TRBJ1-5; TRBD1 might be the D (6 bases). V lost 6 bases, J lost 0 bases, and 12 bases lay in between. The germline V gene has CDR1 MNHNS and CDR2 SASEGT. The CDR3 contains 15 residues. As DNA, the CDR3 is TGTGCCAGCAGAGAACAGGGTTATAGCAATCAGCCCCAGCATTTT. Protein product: CASREQGYSNQPQHF.

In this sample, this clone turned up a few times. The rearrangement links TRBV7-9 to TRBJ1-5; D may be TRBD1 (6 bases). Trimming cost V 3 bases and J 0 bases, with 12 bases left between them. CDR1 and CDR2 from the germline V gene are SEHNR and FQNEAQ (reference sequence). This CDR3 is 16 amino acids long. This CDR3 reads CASSFTGMDSNQPQHF. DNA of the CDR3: TGTGCCAGCAGCTTCACAGGGATGGATAGCAATCAGCCCCAGCATTTT. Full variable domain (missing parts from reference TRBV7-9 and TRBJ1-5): DTGVSQNPRHKITKRGQNVTFRCDPISEHNRLYWYRQTLGQGPEFLTYFQNEAQLEKSRLLSDRFSAERPKGSFSTLEIQRTEQGDSAMYLCASSFTGMDSNQPQHFGDGTRLSIL.

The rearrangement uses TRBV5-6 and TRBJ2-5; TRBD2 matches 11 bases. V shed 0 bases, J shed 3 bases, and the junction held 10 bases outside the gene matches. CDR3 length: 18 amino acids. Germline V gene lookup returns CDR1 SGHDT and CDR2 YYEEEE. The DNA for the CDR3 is TGTGCCAGCAGCTTGGTGGGGGGGGCTAGCGGGGGGAAAGAGACCCAGTACTTC. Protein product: CASSLVGGASGGKETQYF.

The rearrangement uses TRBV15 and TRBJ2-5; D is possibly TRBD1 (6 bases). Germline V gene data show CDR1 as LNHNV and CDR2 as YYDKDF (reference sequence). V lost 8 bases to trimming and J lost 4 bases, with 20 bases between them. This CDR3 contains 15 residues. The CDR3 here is CATQAQEGVGETQYF. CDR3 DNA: TGTGCCACCCAGGCCCAAGAGGGGGTAGGAGAGACCCAGTACTTC.

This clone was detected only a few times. The CDR3: CASSVTSGGPRGTDTQYF. CDR3 DNA sequence: TGTGCCAGCAGCGTGACTAGCGGGGGGCCAAGAGGCACAGATACGCAGTATTTT. The V and J genes are TRBV9 and TRBJ2-3; 13 bases map to TRBD2. Germline V gene lookup returns CDR1 SGDLS and CDR2 YYNGEE. The J segment lost 1 base and the V segment lost 2 bases, leaving 7 bases of the junction unmatched. CDR3 length equals 18 residues. Combining the CDR3 with reference TRBV9 and TRBJ2-3 gives the whole variable domain DSGVTQTPKHLITATGQRVTLRCSPRSGDLSVYWYQQSLDQGLQFLIQYYNGEERAKGNILERFSAQQFPDLHSELNLSSLELGDSALYFCASSVTSGGPRGTDTQYFGPGTRLTVL.

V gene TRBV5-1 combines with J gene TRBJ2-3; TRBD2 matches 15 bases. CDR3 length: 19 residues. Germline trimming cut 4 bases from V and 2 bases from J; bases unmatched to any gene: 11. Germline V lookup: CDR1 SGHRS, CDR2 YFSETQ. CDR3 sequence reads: CASSTPGTSGGTNTDTQYF. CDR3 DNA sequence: TGCGCCAGCAGCACCCCCGGGACTAGCGGGGGGACAAACACAGATACGCAGTATTTT.

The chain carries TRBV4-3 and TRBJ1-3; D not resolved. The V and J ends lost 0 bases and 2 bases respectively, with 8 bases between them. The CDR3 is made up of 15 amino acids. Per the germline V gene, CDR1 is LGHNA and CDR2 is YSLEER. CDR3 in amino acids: CASSQDSGAGNTIYF. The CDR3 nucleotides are TGCGCCAGCAGCCAAGACAGCGGAGCTGGAAACACCATATATTTT.

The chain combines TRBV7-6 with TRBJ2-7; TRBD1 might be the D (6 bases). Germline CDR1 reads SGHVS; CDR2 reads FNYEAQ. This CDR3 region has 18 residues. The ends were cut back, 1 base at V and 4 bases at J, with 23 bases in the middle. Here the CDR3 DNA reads TGTGCCAGCAGCTTAGAACCCGTAATACCGGGGACACAGTACGAGCAGTACTTC. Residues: CASSLEPVIPGTQYEQYF.

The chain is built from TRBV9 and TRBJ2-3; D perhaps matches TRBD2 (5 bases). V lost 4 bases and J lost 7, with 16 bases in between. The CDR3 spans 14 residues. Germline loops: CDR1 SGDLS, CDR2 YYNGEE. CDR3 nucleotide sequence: TGTGCCAGCAGCCCTCGGGTTGGGGAGTATACGCAGTATTTT. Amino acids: CASSPRVGEYTQYF.

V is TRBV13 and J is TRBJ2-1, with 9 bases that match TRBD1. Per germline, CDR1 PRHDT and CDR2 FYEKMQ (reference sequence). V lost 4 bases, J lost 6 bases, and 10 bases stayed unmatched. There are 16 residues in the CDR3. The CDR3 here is CASSSPGTGSGNEQFF. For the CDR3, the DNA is TGTGCCAGCAGCTCCCCCGGGACAGGGTCGGGCAATGAGCAGTTCTTC. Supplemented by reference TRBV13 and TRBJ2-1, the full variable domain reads AAGVIQSPRHLIKEKRETATLKCYPIPRHDTVYWYQQGPGQDPQFLISFYEKMQSDKGSIPDRFSAQQFSDYHSELNMSSLELGDSALYFCASSSPGTGSGNEQFFGPGTRLTVL.